This TCR beta chain came from a study of intratumoral heterogeneity in liver cancer. Overall study context: The median patient age was around 63 years, and most were male.

All patients had early-stage hepatocellular carcinoma and were untreated before surgical resection. Samples came from areas without visible necrosis or hemorrhage. Germline V gene lookup returns CDR1 MDHEN and CDR2 SYDVKM. The V and J ends lost 2 bases and 3 bases, in that order; junction bases with no gene match: 3. This CDR3 spans 14 amino acids. Method: immunoSEQ multiplex PCR; TCRdb's copy keeps in-frame clones and lacks some. The sample lists tens of thousands of clones, around 73% seen once, with about a sixth in the top ten. The rearrangement links TRBV28 to TRBJ2-7; 8 bases fit TRBD1. Sample: tumor-adjacent normal tissue, taken before any cancer treatment. The TCR originated in a woman in her 70s with hepatocellular carcinoma. The CDR3 DNA is TGTGCCAGCAGTTTAGCAGGGGGCGACTACGAGCAGTACTTC. As protein: CASSLAGGDYEQYF.